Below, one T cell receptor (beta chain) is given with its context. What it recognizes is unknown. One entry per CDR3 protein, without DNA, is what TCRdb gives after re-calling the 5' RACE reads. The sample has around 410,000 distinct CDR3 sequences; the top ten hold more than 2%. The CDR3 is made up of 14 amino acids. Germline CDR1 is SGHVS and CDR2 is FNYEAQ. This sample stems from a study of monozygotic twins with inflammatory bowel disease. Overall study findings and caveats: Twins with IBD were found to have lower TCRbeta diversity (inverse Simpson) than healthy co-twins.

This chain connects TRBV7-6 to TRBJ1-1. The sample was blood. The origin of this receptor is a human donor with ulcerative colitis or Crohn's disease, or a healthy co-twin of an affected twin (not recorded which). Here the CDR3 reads CASSLSSVNTEAFF. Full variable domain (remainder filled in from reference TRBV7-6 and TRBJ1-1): GAGVSQSPRYKVTKRGQDVALRCDPISGHVSLYWYRQALGQGPEFLTYFNYEAQQDKSGLPNDRFSAERPEGSISTLTIQRTEQRDSAMYRCASSLSSVNTEAFFGQGTRLTVV.